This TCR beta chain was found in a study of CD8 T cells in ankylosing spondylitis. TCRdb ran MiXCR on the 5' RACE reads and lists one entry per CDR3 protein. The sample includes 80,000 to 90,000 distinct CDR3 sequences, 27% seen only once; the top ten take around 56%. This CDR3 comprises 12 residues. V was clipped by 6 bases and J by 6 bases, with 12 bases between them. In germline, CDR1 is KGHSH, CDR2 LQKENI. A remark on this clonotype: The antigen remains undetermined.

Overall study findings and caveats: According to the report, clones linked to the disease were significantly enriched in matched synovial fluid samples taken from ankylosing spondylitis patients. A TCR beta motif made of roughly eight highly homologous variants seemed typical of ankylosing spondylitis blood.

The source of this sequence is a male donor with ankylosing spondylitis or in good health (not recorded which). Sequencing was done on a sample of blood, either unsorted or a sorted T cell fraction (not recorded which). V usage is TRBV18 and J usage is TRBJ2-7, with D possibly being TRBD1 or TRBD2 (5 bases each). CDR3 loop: CASSIGAGEQYF. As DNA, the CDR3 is TGTGCCAGCTCCATCGGGGCGGGCGAGCAGTACTTC.